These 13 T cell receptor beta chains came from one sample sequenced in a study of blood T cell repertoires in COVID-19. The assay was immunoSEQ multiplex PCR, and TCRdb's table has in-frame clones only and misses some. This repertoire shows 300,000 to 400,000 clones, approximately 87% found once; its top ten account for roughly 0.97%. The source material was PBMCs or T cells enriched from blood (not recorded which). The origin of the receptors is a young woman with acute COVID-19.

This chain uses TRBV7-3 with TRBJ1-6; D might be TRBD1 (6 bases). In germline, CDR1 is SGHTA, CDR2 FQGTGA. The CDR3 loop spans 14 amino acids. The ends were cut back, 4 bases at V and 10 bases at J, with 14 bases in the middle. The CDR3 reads CASSSRGGGSPLHF. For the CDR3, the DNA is TGTGCCAGCAGCTCCAGGGGTGGTGGATCACCCCTCCACTTT.

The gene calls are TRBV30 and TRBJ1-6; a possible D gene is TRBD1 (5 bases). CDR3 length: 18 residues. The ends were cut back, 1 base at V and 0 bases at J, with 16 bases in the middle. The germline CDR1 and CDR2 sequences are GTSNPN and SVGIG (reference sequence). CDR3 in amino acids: CAWSAPRGGSSYNSPLHF. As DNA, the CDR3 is TGTGCCTGGAGTGCACCACGGGGGGGGAGCTCCTATAATTCACCCCTCCACTTT. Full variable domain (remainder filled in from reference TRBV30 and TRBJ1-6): SQTIHQWPATLVQPVGSPLSLECTVEGTSNPNLYWYRQAAGRGLQLLFYSVGIGQISSEVPQNLSASRPQDRQFILSSKKLLLSDSGFYLCAWSAPRGGSSYNSPLHFGNGTRLTVT.

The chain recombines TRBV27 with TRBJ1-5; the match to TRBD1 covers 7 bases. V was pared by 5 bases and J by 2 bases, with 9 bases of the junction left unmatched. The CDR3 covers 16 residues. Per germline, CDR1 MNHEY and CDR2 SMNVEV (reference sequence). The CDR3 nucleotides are TGTGCCAGCAGTCCGGCGCCAGACAGGGGCAATCAGCCCCAGCATTTT. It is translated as CASSPAPDRGNQPQHF.

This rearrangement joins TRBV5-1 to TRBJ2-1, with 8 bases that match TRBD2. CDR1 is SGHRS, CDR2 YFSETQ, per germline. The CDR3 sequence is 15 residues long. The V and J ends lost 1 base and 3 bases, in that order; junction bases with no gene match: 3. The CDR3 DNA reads TGCGCCAGCAGCTTGTCAGCGGGGGACTACAATGAGCAGTTCTTC. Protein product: CASSLSAGDYNEQFF.

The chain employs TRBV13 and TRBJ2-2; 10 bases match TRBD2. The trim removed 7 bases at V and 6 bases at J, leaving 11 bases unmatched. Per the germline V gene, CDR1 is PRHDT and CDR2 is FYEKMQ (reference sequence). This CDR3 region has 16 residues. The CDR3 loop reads CASNSPLAGRPGELFF. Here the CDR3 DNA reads TGTGCCAGCAACTCCCCACTAGCGGGGAGACCCGGGGAGCTGTTTTTT. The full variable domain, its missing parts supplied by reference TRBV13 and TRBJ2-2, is AAGVIQSPRHLIKEKRETATLKCYPIPRHDTVYWYQQGPGQDPQFLISFYEKMQSDKGSIPDRFSAQQFSDYHSELNMSSLELGDSALYFCASNSPLAGRPGELFFGEGSRLTVL.

For the CDR3, the DNA is TGTGCCAGCAGCGCCCGACCGGGATTACCTAAAGGTTATGGCTACACCTTC. The encoded protein is CASSARPGLPKGYGYTF. This sequence joins TRBV9 and TRBJ1-2; D unclear. The V end was cut by 3 bases, the J end by 5 bases, with 23 bases between. The germline V gene has CDR1 SGDLS and CDR2 YYNGEE. The CDR3 extends over 17 amino acids.

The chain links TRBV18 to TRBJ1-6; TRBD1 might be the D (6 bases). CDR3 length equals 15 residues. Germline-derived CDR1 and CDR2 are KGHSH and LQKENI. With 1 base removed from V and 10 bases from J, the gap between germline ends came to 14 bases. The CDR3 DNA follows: TGTGCCAGCTCACCACAGCAGGGGTTGGTGTCACCCCTCCACTTT. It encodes CASSPQQGLVSPLHF.

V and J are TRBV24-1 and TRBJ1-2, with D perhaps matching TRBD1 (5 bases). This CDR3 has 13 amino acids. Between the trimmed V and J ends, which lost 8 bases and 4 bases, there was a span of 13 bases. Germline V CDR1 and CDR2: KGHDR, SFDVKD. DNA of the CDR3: TGTGCCACCACCCAGGGATATGGCTATGGCTACACCTTC. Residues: CATTQGYGYGYTF.

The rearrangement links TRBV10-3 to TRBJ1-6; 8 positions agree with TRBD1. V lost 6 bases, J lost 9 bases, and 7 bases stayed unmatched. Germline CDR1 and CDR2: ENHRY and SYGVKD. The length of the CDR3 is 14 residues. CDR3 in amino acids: CAIRGQADGSPLHF. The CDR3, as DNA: TGTGCCATCAGGGGACAGGCCGACGGTTCACCCCTCCACTTT.

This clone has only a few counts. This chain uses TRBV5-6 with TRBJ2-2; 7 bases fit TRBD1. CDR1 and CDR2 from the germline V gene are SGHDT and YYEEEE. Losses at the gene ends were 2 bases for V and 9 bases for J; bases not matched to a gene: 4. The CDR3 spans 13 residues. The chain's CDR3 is CASSFAGGRELFF. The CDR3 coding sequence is TGTGCCAGCAGCTTTGCAGGGGGAAGGGAGCTGTTTTTT.

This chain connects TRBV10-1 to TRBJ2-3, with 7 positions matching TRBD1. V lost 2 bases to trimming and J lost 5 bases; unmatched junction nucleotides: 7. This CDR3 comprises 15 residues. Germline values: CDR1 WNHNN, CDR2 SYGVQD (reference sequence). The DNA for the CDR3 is TGCGCCAGCAGTGAGCCCGACAGGGCCAGAGATACGCAGTATTTT. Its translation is CASSEPDRARDTQYF.

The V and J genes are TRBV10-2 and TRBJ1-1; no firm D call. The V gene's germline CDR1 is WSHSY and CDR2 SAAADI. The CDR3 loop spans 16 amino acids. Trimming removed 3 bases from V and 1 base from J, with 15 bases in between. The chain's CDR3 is CASSEVWATRNTEAFF. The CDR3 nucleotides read TGCGCCAGCAGTGAAGTGTGGGCAACTCGGAACACTGAAGCTTTCTTT.

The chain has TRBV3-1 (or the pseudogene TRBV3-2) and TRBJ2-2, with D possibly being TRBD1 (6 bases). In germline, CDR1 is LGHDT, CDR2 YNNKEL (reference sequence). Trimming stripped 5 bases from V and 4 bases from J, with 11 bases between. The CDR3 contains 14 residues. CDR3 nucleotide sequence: TGTGCCAGCAGCAAATCAGGGGTCACCGGGGAGCTGTTTTTT. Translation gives CASSKSGVTGELFF.